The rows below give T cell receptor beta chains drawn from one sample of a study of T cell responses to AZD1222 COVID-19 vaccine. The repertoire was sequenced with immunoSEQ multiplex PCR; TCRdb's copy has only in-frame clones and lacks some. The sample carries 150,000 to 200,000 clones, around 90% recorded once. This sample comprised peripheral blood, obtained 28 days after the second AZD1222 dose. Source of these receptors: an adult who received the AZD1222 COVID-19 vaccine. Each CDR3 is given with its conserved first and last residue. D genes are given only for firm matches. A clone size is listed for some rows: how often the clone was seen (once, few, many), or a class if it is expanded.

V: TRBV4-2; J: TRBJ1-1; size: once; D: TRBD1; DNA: TGTGCCAGCAGCCAAGACCAGGGGGCGCGGAACACTGAAGCTTTCTTT; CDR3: CASSQDQGARNTEAFF
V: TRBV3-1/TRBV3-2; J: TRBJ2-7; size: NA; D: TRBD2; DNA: TGTGCCAGCAGCCAGGGACTAGCGGGCGCAGCCTACGAGCAGTACTTC; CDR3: CASSQGLAGAAYEQYF
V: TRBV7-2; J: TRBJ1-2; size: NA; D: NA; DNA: TGTGCCAGCAGCCAAGCGAGTTCCTATGGCTACACCTTC; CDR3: CASSQASSYGYTF
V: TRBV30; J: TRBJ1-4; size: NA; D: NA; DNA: TGTGCCTGGACCCCCCCCCAGCCTCGAACAGAAAAACTGTTTTTT; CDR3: CAWTPPQPRTEKLFF
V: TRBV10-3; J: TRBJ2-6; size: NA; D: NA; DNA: TGTGCCATCACCGGGGAGTTTTGGTCCGGGGCCAACGTCCTGACTTTC; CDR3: CAITGEFWSGANVLTF
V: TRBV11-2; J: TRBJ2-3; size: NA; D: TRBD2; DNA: TGTGCCAGCAGCCCAGGGACTAGAGGCACAGATACGCAGTATTTT; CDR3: CASSPGTRGTDTQYF
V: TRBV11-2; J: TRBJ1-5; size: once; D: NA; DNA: TGTGCCCGCAAGGTCCCAAGGGAGCCCCAGCATTTT; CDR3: CARKVPREPQHF
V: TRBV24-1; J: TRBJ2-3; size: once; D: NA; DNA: TGTGCCACCAGTGATTTGGGGACTCCCCAGGATACGCAGTATTTT; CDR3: CATSDLGTPQDTQYF
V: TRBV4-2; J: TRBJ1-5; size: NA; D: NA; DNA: TGTGCCAGCAGCCAGGACAGAAATCAGCCCCAGCATTTT; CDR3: CASSQDRNQPQHF
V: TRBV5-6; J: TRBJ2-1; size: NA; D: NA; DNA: TGTGCCAGCAACCTGGACAAATTCTCCTACAATGAGCAGTTCTTC; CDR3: CASNLDKFSYNEQFF
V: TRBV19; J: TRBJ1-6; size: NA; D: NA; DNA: TGTGCCAGTGCCGTAACAGGTGGTGCCTATAATTCACCCCTCCACTTT; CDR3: CASAVTGGAYNSPLHF
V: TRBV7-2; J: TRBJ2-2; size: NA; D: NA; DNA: TGTGCCAGCAGCTTACCCGGCCCCATCGGGGAGCTGTTTTTT; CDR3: CASSLPGPIGELFF
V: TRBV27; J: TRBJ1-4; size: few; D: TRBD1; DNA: TGTGCCAGCATGTCAGGGGGAACTAATGAAAAACTGTTTTTT; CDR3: CASMSGGTNEKLFF
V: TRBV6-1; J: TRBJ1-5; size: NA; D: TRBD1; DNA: TGTGCCAGCAGTGAAAGGGGGCAGGGCCGTTATAGCAATCAGCCCCAGCATTTT; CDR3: CASSERGQGRYSNQPQHF
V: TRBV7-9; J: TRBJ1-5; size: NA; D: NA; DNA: TGTGCCAGCAGCTTAGTAATCGGCAGGAAAATCAATCAGCCCCAGCATTTT; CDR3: CASSLVIGRKINQPQHF
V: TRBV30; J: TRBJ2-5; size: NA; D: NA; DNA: TGTGCCTGGTCTACCGTTGGGGGGGCCCGGGAGACCCAGTACTTC; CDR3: CAWSTVGGARETQYF
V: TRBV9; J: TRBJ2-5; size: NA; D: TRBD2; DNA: TGTGCCAGCAGCGTGTCGACTAGCGGCCAAGAGACCCAGTACTTC; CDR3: CASSVSTSGQETQYF
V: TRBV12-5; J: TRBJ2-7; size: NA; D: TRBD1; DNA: TGTGCTAGTGGTTTGACGCCTGCAGGGGGTAAGAGCGAGCAGTACTTC; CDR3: CASGLTPAGGKSEQYF
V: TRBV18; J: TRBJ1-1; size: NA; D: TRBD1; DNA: TGTGCCAGCAGGGACAGGGACTCTCACACTGAAGCTTTCTTT; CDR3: CASRDRDSHTEAFF
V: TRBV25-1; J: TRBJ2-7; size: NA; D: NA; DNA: TGTGCCAGTGGGACGTACGAGCAGTACTTC; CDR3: CASGTYEQYF
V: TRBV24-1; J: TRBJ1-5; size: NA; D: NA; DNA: TGTGCCACCAGTCATTCCGGCAATCAGCCCCAGCATTTT; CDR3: CATSHSGNQPQHF
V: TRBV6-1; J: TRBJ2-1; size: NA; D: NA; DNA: TGTGCCAGCAGTGAGGCACAGGGAGGGTACAATGAGCAGTTCTTC; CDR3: CASSEAQGGYNEQFF
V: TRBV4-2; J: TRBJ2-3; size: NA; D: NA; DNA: TGTGCCAGCAGCCTCCCCAGCACAGATACGCAGTATTTT; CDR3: CASSLPSTDTQYF
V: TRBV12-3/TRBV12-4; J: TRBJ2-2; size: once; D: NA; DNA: TGTGCCAGCAATTCAAACACCGGGGAGCTGTTTTTT; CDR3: CASNSNTGELFF
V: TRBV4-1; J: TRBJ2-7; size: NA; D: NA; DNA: TGCGCCAGCAGCCAAGAGGCACTCGCCTACGAGCAGTACTTC; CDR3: CASSQEALAYEQYF
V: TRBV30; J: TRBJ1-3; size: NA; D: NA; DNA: TGTGCCTGGAGTGGGAGGGGGAACACCATATATTTT; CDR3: CAWSGRGNTIYF
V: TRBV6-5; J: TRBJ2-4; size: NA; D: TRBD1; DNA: TGTGCCAGCAGTTGGACAGGGGAAGGGGGAAACATTCAGTACTTC; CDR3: CASSWTGEGGNIQYF
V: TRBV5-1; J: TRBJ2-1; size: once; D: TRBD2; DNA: TGCGCCAGCAGCTGGACTAGCGGGAGGGATGATGAGCAGTTCTTC; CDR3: CASSWTSGRDDEQFF
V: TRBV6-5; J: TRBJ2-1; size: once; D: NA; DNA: TGTGCCAGCAGTTATGCAAATGAGCAGTTCTTC; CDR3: CASSYANEQFF
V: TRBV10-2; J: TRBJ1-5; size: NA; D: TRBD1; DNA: TGCGCCAGCAGTCAGGGGGGGTTCAATCAGCCCCAGCATTTT; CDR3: CASSQGGFNQPQHF
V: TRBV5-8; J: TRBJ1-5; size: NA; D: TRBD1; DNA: TGTGCCAGCAGCTTGGGGGACAGGGAGAATCAGCCCCAGCATTTT; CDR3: CASSLGDRENQPQHF
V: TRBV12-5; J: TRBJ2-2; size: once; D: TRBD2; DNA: TGTGCTAGTGGTTCGATAGCGGGAGGGAACACCGGGGAGCTGTTTTTT; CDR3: CASGSIAGGNTGELFF
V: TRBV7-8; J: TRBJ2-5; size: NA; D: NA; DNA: TGTGCCAGCAGCCGCCAAGAGACCCAGTACTTC; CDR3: CASSRQETQYF
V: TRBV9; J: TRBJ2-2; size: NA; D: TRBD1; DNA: TGTGCCAGCAGCGTAGGGACAGGGGTCACCGGGGAGCTGTTTTTT; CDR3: CASSVGTGVTGELFF
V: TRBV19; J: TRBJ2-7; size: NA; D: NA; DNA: TGTGCCAGTAGTGCCCAACAGGGCTACGAGCAGTACTTC; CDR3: CASSAQQGYEQYF
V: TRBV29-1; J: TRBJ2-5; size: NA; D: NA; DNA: TGCAGCGTTGGGTTCCGGGGGATTGGAGAGACCCAGTACTTC; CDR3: CSVGFRGIGETQYF
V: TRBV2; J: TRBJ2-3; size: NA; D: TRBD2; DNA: TGTGCCAGCTCTTTAGCGGGAGGCTCAGATACGCAGTATTTT; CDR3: CASSLAGGSDTQYF
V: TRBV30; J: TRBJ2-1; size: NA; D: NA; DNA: TGTGCCTGTCCAATTGATGCGCAAAGCTCCTACAATGAGCAGTTCTTC; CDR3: CACPIDAQSSYNEQFF
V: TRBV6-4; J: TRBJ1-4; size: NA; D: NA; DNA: TGTGCCAGCAGTGACCGAGTCGGGGAAAAACTGTTTTTT; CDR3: CASSDRVGEKLFF
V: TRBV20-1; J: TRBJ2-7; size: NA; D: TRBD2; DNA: TGCAGTGCTAGTCTTCCAGCGGGAGGGATCTCGGGTTCGGACGAGCAGTACTTC; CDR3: CSASLPAGGISGSDEQYF
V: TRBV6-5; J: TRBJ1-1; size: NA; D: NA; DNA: TGTGCCAGCAGTCTAGCGGGGGGTGAAGCTTTCTTT; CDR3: CASSLAGGEAFF
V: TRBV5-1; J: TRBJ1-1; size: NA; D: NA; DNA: TGCGCCAGCAGCTTTGAACAGGGCTTGAACACTGAAGCTTTCTTT; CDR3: CASSFEQGLNTEAFF
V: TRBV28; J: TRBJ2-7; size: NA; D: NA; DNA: TGTGCCAGCAGTCCCTCCCCGACAGGGCAGTACTTC; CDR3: CASSPSPTGQYF
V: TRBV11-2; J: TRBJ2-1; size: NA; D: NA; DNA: TGTGCCAGCAGCCGCGACAGGACCGCCTACAATGAGCAGTTCTTC; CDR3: CASSRDRTAYNEQFF
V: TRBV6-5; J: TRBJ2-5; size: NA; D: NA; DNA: TGTGCCAGCAGCCGAGAGGGGACCCAGTACTTC; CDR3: CASSREGTQYF
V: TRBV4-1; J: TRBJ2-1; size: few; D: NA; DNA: TGCGCCAGCAGCCAAGGGATCCTAGCGACAACCTACAATGAGCAGTTCTTC; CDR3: CASSQGILATTYNEQFF